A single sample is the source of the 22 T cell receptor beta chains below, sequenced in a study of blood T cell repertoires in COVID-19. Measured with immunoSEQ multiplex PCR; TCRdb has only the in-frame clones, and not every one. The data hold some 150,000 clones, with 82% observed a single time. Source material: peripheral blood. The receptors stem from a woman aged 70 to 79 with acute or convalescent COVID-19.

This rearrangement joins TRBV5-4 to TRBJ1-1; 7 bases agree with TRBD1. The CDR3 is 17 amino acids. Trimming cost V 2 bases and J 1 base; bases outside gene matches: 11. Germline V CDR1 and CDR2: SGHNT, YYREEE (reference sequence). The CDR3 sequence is CASSFPTGMIPNTEAFF. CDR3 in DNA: TGTGCCAGCAGCTTCCCGACAGGGATGATCCCGAACACTGAAGCTTTCTTT.

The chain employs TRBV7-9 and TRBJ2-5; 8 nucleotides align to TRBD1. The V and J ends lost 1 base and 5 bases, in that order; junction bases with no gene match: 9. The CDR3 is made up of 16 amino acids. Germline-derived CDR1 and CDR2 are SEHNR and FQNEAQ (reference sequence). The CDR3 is CASSLEGQVAAETQYF. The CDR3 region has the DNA TGTGCCAGCAGCTTAGAGGGACAGGTTGCTGCGGAGACCCAGTACTTC.

The CDR3 loop is CASSLDGTFSSYNSPLHF. DNA for the CDR3: TGCGCCAGCAGCTTGGATGGGACATTCAGCTCCTATAATTCACCCCTCCACTTT. V is TRBV5-1 and J is TRBJ1-6; D is perhaps TRBD1 (6 bases). Germline loops: CDR1 SGHRS, CDR2 YFSETQ. Trimming cost V 0 bases and J 0 bases, with 13 bases left between them. This CDR3 has 18 amino acids.

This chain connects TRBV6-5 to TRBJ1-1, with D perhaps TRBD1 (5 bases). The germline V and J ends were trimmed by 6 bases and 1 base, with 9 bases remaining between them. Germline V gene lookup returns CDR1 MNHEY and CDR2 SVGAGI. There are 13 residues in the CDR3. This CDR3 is CASRTVWNTEAFF. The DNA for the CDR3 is TGTGCCAGCAGGACAGTTTGGAACACTGAAGCTTTCTTT.

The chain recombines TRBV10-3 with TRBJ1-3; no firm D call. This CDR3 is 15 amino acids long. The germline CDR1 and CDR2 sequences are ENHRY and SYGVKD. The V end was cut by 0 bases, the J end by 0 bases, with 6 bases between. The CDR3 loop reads CAISESPVSGNTIYF. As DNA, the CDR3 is TGTGCCATCAGTGAGTCGCCGGTCTCTGGAAACACCATATATTTT.

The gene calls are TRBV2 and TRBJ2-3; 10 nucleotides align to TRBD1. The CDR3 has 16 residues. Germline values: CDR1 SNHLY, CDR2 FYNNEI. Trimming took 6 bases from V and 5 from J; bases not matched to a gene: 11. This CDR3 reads CASSFWTGGIRDTQYF. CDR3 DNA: TGTGCCAGCAGCTTTTGGACAGGGGGTATAAGAGATACGCAGTATTTT.

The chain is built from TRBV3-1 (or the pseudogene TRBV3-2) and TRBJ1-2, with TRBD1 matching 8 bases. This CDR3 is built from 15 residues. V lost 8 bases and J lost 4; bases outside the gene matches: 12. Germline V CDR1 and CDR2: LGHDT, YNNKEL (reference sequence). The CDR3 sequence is CASRDRGPRAYGYTF. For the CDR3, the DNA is TGTGCCAGCCGCGACAGGGGTCCCAGAGCCTATGGCTACACCTTC.

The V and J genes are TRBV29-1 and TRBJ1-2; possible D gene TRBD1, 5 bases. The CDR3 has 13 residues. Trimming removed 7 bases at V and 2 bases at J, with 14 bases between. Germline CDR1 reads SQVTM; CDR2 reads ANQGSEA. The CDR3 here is CSDYRGFNYGYTF. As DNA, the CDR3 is TGCAGCGACTATAGGGGCTTCAACTATGGCTACACCTTC.

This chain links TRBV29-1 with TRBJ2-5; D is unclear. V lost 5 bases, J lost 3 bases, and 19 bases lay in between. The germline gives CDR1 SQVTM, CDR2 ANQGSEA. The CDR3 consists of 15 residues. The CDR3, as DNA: TGCAGCGTTACGCCCTTGGAGCGAATTAAAGAGACCCAGTACTTC. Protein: CSVTPLERIKETQYF. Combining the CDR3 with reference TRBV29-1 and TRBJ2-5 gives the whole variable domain SAVISQKPSRDICQRGTSLTIQCQVDSQVTMMFWYRQQPGQSLTLIATANQGSEATYESGFVIDKFPISRPNLTFSTLTVSNMSPEDSSIYLCSVTPLERIKETQYFGPGTRLLVL.

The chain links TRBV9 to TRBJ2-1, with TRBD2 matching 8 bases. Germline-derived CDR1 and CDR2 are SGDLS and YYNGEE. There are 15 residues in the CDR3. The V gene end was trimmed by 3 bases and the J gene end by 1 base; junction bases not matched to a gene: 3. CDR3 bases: TGTGCCAGCAGCGAGCGGGAGAAGTCCTACAATGAGCAGTTCTTC. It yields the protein CASSEREKSYNEQFF.

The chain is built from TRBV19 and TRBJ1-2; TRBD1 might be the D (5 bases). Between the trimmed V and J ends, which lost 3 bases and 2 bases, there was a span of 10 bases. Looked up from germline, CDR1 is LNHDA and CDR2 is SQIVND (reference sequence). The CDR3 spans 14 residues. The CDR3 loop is CASSMSHRNYGYTF. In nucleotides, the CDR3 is TGTGCCAGTAGTATGTCACACAGGAACTATGGCTACACCTTC.

This CDR3 is CASSYGLTAYEQYF. CDR3 coding DNA: TGTGCCAGCAGTTACGGGCTGACAGCCTACGAGCAGTACTTC. The gene calls are TRBV6-2 or TRBV6-3 and TRBJ2-7; TRBD1 might be the D (5 bases). V lost 2 bases, J lost 2 bases, and 10 bases lay in between. This CDR3 has 14 residues. The germline V gene encodes CDR1 MNHEY and CDR2 SVGEGT.

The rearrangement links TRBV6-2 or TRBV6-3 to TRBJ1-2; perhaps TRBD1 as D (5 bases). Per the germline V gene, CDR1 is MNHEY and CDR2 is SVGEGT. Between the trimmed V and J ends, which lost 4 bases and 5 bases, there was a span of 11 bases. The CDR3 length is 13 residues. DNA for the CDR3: TGTGCCAGCAGTTTGGGGCGGCTATATGGCTACACCTTC. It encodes CASSLGRLYGYTF.

CDR3 sequence reads: CASSLAGGLAVYEQYF. As DNA, the CDR3 is TGTGCCAGCAGCTTGGCAGGGGGACTAGCGGTGTACGAGCAGTACTTC. The chain combines TRBV7-2 with TRBJ2-7, with 11 bases lining up with TRBD2. Germline CDR1 and CDR2: SGHTA and FQGNSA. The CDR3 runs 16 residues. The V gene end was trimmed by 3 bases and the J gene end by 4 bases; junction bases not matched to a gene: 8. Full variable domain (missing parts from reference TRBV7-2 and TRBJ2-7): GAGVSQSPSNKVTEKGKDVELRCDPISGHTALYWYRQSLGQGLEFLIYFQGNSAPDKSGLPSDRFSAERTGGSVSTLTIQRTQQEDSAVYLCASSLAGGLAVYEQYFGPGTRLTVT.

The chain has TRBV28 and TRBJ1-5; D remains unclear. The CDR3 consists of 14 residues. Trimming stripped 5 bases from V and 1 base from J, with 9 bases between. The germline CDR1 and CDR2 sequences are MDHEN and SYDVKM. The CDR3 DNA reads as TGTGCCAGCAGTCCCAGGTTAAGCAATCAGCCCCAGCATTTT. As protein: CASSPRLSNQPQHF.

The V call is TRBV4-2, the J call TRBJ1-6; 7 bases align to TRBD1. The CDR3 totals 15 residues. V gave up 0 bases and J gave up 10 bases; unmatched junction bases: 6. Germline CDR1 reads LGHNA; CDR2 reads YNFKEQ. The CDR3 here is CASSQEDRPTSPLHF. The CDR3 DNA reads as TGTGCCAGCAGCCAAGAGGACAGGCCGACCTCACCCCTCCACTTT.

CDR3: CASSPTDRTFNYGYTF. The CDR3 nucleotides read TGTGCCAGCTCACCAACGGACAGGACTTTTAACTATGGCTACACCTTC. The chain has TRBV18 and TRBJ1-2; 7 nucleotides match TRBD1. J was trimmed by 1 base and V by 2 bases; bases with no gene match: 7. The CDR3 covers 16 residues. Germline CDR1 KGHSH, CDR2 LQKENI.

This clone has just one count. The CDR3: CASSRSAGGIGETQYF. The CDR3 region has the DNA TGTGCCAGCAGCCGATCAGCGGGAGGAATCGGAGAGACCCAGTACTTC. The chain combines TRBV4-2 with TRBJ2-5; 9 nucleotides match TRBD2. This CDR3 has 16 amino acids. CDR1 and CDR2 from the germline V gene are LGHNA and YNFKEQ. Trimming removed 4 bases from V and 4 bases from J; junction bases left unmatched: 10.

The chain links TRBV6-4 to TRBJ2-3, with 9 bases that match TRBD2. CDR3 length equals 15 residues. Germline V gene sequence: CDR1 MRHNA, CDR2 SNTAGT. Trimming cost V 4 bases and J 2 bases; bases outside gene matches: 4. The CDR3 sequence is CASSAGTSFTDTQYF. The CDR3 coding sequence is TGTGCCAGCAGTGCCGGGACTAGCTTCACAGATACGCAGTATTTT.

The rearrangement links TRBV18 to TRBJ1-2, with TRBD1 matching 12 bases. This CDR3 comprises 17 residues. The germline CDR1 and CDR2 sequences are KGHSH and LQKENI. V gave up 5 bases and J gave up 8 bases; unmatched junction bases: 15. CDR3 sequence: CASSDTGTGGALWGYTF. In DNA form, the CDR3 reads TGTGCCAGCTCAGACACCGGGACAGGGGGCGCCCTGTGGGGCTACACCTTC.

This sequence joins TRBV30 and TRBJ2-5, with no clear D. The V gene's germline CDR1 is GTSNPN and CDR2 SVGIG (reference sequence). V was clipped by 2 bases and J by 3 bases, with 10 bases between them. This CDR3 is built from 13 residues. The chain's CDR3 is CAWSPPGEETQYF. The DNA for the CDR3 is TGTGCCTGGAGTCCCCCCGGAGAAGAGACCCAGTACTTC.

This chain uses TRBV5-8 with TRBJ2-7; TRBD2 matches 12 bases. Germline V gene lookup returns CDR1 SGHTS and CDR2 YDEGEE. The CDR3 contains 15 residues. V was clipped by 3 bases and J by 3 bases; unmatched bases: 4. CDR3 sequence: CASSYGTSGRYEQYF. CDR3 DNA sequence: TGTGCCAGCAGCTACGGGACTAGCGGGCGCTACGAGCAGTACTTC.